Reported below is one TCR beta chain. Its antigen is still unknown. Vbeta (60) and Jbeta (13) primers were used in the PCR. The protocol was immunoSEQ multiplex PCR, while the TCRdb copy is restricted to in-frame clones and leaves out a portion. The repertoire holds over 150,000 clones, with roughly four fifths as singletons. This CDR3 is built from 15 residues. V lost 4 bases and J lost 2; bases outside the gene matches: 2. Germline assignment: CDR1 SGHVS and CDR2 FNYEAQ. This sample was taken from a study of cytomegalovirus exposure and HLA in healthy donors. Study as a whole: For the roughly 400 genotyped donors, about 79% fell within the Caucasian-associated ancestry cluster. Study observations and caveats: Being productive about 87% or about 30% of the time was typical of most TCR beta V segments in an earlier analysis. TRBV6-2, TRBV6-3 and other indistinguishable V segments were excluded. Most TCRs appeared rarely, but some public TCRs recurred in many donors.

The sample taken for sequencing was PBMCs. The chain carries TRBV7-6 and TRBJ2-1, with TRBD2 identical over 10 bases. The sequence came from a woman aged 45-65 years in good health and CMV-seronegative. As DNA, the CDR3 is TGTGCCAGCAGCTCACTAGCGGGGACCTACAATGAGCAGTTCTTC. This translates into CASSSLAGTYNEQFF. Filled out from reference TRBV7-6 and TRBJ2-1, the complete variable domain reads GAGVSQSPRYKVTKRGQDVALRCDPISGHVSLYWYRQALGQGPEFLTYFNYEAQQDKSGLPNDRFSAERPEGSISTLTIQRTEQRDSAMYRCASSSLAGTYNEQFFGPGTRLTVL.